The 18 T cell receptor beta chains below all came from one sample that was sequenced in a study of blood T cell repertoires in COVID-19. Data came from immunoSEQ multiplex PCR; TCRdb stores just in-frame clones and leaves some out. The sample shows 200,000 to 300,000 clones, 92% of them seen only once. The sample was peripheral blood. These receptors all come from a man aged 30-40 years with COVID-19, enrolled during active disease.

J is TRBJ1-5 and V is TRBV6-4; TRBD1 matches 10 bases. This CDR3 has 14 amino acids. Germline V gives CDR1 MRHNA, CDR2 SNTAGT. Germline trimming cut 3 bases from V and 6 bases from J; bases unmatched to any gene: 2. CDR3 DNA: TGTGCCAGCAGTGAGGGGACAGGGGTTCAGCCCCAGCATTTT. Translating it yields CASSEGTGVQPQHF.

V is TRBV9 and J is TRBJ2-7; D remains unclear. In germline, CDR1 is SGDLS, CDR2 YYNGEE. The CDR3 consists of 13 residues. V lost 1 base, J lost 5 bases, and 10 bases lay in between. The CDR3, as DNA: TGTGCCAGCAGCGTATCAGGTAACCACGAGCAGTACTTC. It encodes CASSVSGNHEQYF. The complete variable domain, with remaining parts taken from reference TRBV9 and TRBJ2-7, reads DSGVTQTPKHLITATGQRVTLRCSPRSGDLSVYWYQQSLDQGLQFLIQYYNGEERAKGNILERFSAQQFPDLHSELNLSSLELGDSALYFCASSVSGNHEQYFGPGTRLTVT.

The chain uses TRBV6-5 and TRBJ2-5; D is undetermined. The CDR3 runs to 12 residues. Trimming left V 5 bases short and J 5 bases short, with 9 bases between. Germline V lookup: CDR1 MNHEY, CDR2 SVGAGI. The CDR3 sequence: CASSISRETQYF. The CDR3 DNA sequence: TGTGCCAGCAGTATAAGCAGGGAGACCCAGTACTTC.

This clone was recorded once. The chain uses TRBV12-3 or TRBV12-4 and TRBJ2-7; possibly TRBD2 for D (5 bases). The length of the CDR3 is 13 residues. Between the trimmed V and J ends, which lost 6 bases and 2 bases, there was a span of 11 bases. The CDR3 DNA reads TGTGCCAGCAGGGCAGCGGAGACCTACGAGCAGTACTTC. It codes for CASRAAETYEQYF.

The rearrangement links TRBV18 to TRBJ1-5; TRBD1 aligns across 7 bases. V shed 3 bases, J shed 5 bases, and the junction held 4 bases outside the gene matches. Germline CDR1 is KGHSH and CDR2 is LQKENI. CDR3 length: 14 residues. CDR3 loop: CASSPGRGDQPQHF. CDR3 nucleotides: TGTGCCAGCTCACCTGGCAGGGGGGATCAGCCCCAGCATTTT. Together with reference TRBV18 and TRBJ1-5, the CDR3 gives the full variable domain: NAGVMQNPRHLVRRRGQEARLRCSPMKGHSHVYWYRQLPEEGLKFMVYLQKENIIDESGMPKERFSAEFPKEGPSILRIQQVVRGDSAAYFCASSPGRGDQPQHFGDGTRLSIL.

This clone was seen a single time. The chain couples TRBV5-1 to TRBJ2-7; no firm D call. The CDR3 consists of 15 residues. Germline CDR1 reads SGHRS; CDR2 reads YFSETQ. Trimming took 0 bases from V and 0 from J, leaving 10 bases between them. The CDR3, as DNA: TGCGCCAGCAGCTTGGCCCCAGGTAGCTCCTACGAGCAGTACTTC. Protein: CASSLAPGSSYEQYF.

The chain has TRBV6-5 and TRBJ1-2; TRBD1 aligns across 7 bases. CDR1 is MNHEY, CDR2 SVGAGI, per germline. The CDR3 is made up of 15 amino acids. Losses at the gene ends were 7 bases for V and 2 bases for J; bases not matched to a gene: 10. The CDR3 sequence is CASIMNRGTNYGYTF. CDR3 nucleotide sequence: TGTGCCAGCATCATGAACAGGGGTACGAACTATGGCTACACCTTC.

The genes are TRBV27 and TRBJ1-2; TRBD1 agrees at 10 bases. V trimming: 6 bases; J trimming: 7 bases; junction bases outside the gene matches: 8. The CDR3 runs 14 residues. Germline CDR1 reads MNHEY; CDR2 reads SMNVEV (reference sequence). For the CDR3, the DNA is TGTGCCAGCAGACGCGACAGGGGGCTCCTTGGCTACACCTTC. Protein sequence: CASRRDRGLLGYTF.

The CDR3 loop reads CAISESPTVRTKNIQYF. The DNA of the CDR3 is TGTGCCATCAGTGAGTCGCCTACAGTAAGGACCAAAAACATTCAGTACTTC. The rearrangement uses TRBV10-3 and TRBJ2-4, with no clear D. CDR3 length equals 17 residues. Per germline, CDR1 ENHRY and CDR2 SYGVKD. The V gene lost 0 bases and the J gene lost 2 bases, with 14 bases spanning the gap.

The rearrangement links TRBV19 to TRBJ1-5, with no clear D. The CDR3 is made up of 13 amino acids. Trimming took off 7 bases at V and 3 bases at J, with 10 bases between the two ends. Germline lookup yields CDR1 LNHDA and CDR2 SQIVND (reference sequence). The DNA for the CDR3 is TGTGCCAGTACCGATCGGGTCAATCAGCCCCAGCATTTT. Translation gives CASTDRVNQPQHF.

This chain joins TRBV6-5 and TRBJ2-5; a possible D gene is TRBD1 (6 bases). CDR1 is MNHEY, CDR2 SVGAGI, per germline. Trimming stripped 7 bases from V and 1 base from J, with 10 bases between. CDR3 length equals 13 residues. DNA of the CDR3: TGTGCCAGCACCCGGACAGCCCAAGAGACCCAGTACTTC. Translation gives CASTRTAQETQYF.

The rearrangement links TRBV19 to TRBJ2-1, with TRBD2 as a possible D gene (5 bases). This CDR3 is built from 15 residues. V lost 3 bases and J 7 bases, leaving 16 bases between the germline ends. CDR1 LNHDA and CDR2 SQIVND come from the germline V gene (reference sequence). CDR3 nucleotides: TGTGCCAGTAGTATTGACTCGAGGAGAGGGAATGAGCAGTTCTTC. It encodes CASSIDSRRGNEQFF.

The chain employs TRBV11-1 and TRBJ2-1; 10 nucleotides agree with TRBD2. CDR3 length: 14 amino acids. V was clipped by 5 bases and J by 7 bases; unmatched bases: 5. The V gene's germline CDR1 is SGHAT and CDR2 FQDESV (reference sequence). CDR3 nucleotides: TGTGCCAGCAGCCCAGCGGGGGGGATGAATGAGCAGTTCTTC. Translating it yields CASSPAGGMNEQFF.

The rearrangement links TRBV5-4 to TRBJ1-2; TRBD1 agrees at 7 bases. CDR3 length: 15 amino acids. Trimming removed 2 bases from V and 1 base from J; junction bases left unmatched: 5. Germline lookup yields CDR1 SGHNT and CDR2 YYREEE (reference sequence). CDR3: CASSLETGLNYGYTF. DNA of the CDR3: TGTGCCAGCAGCTTAGAGACAGGGCTTAACTATGGCTACACCTTC.

The chain joins TRBV6-1 to TRBJ1-5; maybe TRBD1 (6 bases). Trimming pared 3 bases from V and 6 bases from J, leaving 15 bases between. The CDR3 length is 15 residues. Germline assignment: CDR1 MNHNS and CDR2 SASEGT. The DNA for the CDR3 is TGTGCCAGCAGTGACGCGACAGGCTTCCTTCAGCCCCAGCATTTT. This sequence encodes CASSDATGFLQPQHF.

The genes are TRBV11-2 and TRBJ2-1; D unresolved. Trimming stripped 1 base from V and 5 bases from J, with 6 bases between. Germline V CDR1 and CDR2: SGHAT, FQNNGV. The CDR3 runs 13 residues. CDR3 sequence (DNA): TGTGCCAGCAGCTTAGGGGCAAACAATGAGCAGTTCTTC. It yields the protein CASSLGANNEQFF.

The chain has TRBV2 and TRBJ1-1; TRBD1 agrees at 9 bases. The CDR3 runs to 15 residues. V was clipped by 11 bases and J by 5 bases; unmatched bases: 15. The germline V gene encodes CDR1 SNHLY and CDR2 FYNNEI. Here the CDR3 DNA reads TGTGCCGCAAGGGGGGGGACAGGGAGTCGGACTGAAGCTTTCTTT. Its protein is CAARGGTGSRTEAFF.

The genes are TRBV19 and TRBJ1-3, with D unresolved. V gave up 8 bases and J gave up 0 bases, with 11 bases separating them. This CDR3 is 14 amino acids long. Looked up from germline, CDR1 is LNHDA and CDR2 is SQIVND (reference sequence). The CDR3 loop reads CASSPSYSGNTIYF. As DNA, the CDR3 is TGTGCCAGTTCCCCCTCGTACTCTGGAAACACCATATATTTT.